This T cell receptor (beta chain) came from a study of CD8+ T cells in alopecia areata. The ends were cut back, 4 bases at V and 5 bases at J, with 11 bases in the middle. The CDR3 is 12 amino acids. Germline V CDR1 and CDR2: SQVTM, ANQGSEA. It was cDNA, reverse transcribed from extracted RNA, that served as the sequencing template. Assay: immunoSEQ multiplex PCR; the TCRdb copy retains only in-frame clones and omits some. The repertoire consists of more than 95,000 clones, with about two fifths occurring once and the leading ten covering roughly 1.3%. Study observations and caveats: Elevated clonality characterized lesional scalp relative to normal scalp, particularly in alopecia totalis/universalis.

This clone was recorded a few times. The antigen is unknown. The sample was CD4+ T cells sorted from blood. The V and J genes are TRBV29-1 and TRBJ1-2, with D tentatively TRBD1 (5 bases). The source is a human donor with alopecia areata. The CDR3 sequence: CSVGEGRYGYTF. In nucleotides, the CDR3 is TGCAGCGTTGGCGAGGGGAGGTATGGCTACACCTTC.